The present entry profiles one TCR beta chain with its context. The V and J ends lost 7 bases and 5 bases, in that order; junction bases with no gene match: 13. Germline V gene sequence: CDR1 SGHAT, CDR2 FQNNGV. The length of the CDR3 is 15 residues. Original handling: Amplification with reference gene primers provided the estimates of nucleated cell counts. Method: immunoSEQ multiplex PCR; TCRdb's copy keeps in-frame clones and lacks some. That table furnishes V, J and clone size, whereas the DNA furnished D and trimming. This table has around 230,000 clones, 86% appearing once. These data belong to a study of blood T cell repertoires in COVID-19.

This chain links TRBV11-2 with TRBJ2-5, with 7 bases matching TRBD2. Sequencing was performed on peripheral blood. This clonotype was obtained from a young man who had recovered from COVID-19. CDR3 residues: CASTPAGWGGETQYF. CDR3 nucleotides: TGTGCCAGCACCCCTGCGGGCTGGGGAGGGGAGACCCAGTACTTC.